Each of the 7 T cell receptor beta chains below was sequenced from the same sample in a study of early T cells in non-severe SARS-CoV-2 infection. One entry per CDR3 protein results from TCRdb running MiXCR on the 5' RACE reads. The table lists roughly 42,000 distinct CDR3 sequences, 12% of them singletons. Sequencing used whole blood. The source is an adult who was a healthcare worker with PCR-confirmed SARS-CoV-2 infection or an uninfected control (not recorded which).

This chain links TRBV9 with TRBJ2-7; TRBD2 aligns across 9 bases. V trimming: 4 bases; J trimming: 1 base; junction bases outside the gene matches: 6. The germline CDR1 and CDR2 sequences are SGDLS and YYNGEE. The CDR3 has 15 residues. DNA of the CDR3: TGTGCCAGCAGCCCTAGCGGGGATACTTCCTACGAGCAGTACTTC. As protein: CASSPSGDTSYEQYF.

In its sample, this clonotype was seen a few times. The rearrangement links TRBV28 to TRBJ1-2; 8 nucleotides agree with TRBD1. The germline gives CDR1 MDHEN, CDR2 SYDVKM. The junction had 6 bases not matched to a gene; V was cut back by 4 bases and J by 5 bases. CDR3 length equals 14 residues. CDR3 coding DNA: TGTGCCAGCAGTTCAGGGGGCGCTTCTTATGGCTACACCTTC. This codes for CASSSGGASYGYTF.

In this sample, this clonotype turned up once. A much larger clone lies a single base off, so this may be a read error. V usage is TRBV7-6 and J usage is TRBJ2-2; D is undetermined. The CDR3 extends over 18 amino acids. The germline V gene has CDR1 SGHVS and CDR2 FNYEAQ. The CDR3 reads CASSRKYSGSANTVELFF. Written as DNA, the CDR3 is TGTGCCAGCAGCCGAAAGTACAGTGGGTCCGCGAACACCGTGGAGCTGTTTTTT.

This clonotype was seen repeatedly, ten times or more. This chain connects TRBV20-1 to TRBJ2-1, with 9 bases that match TRBD2. The junction had 10 bases not matched to a gene; V was cut back by 1 base and J by 0 bases. Germline assignment: CDR1 DFQATT and CDR2 SNEGSKA (reference sequence). The CDR3 contains 18 residues. The CDR3 reads CSARGGAGGRSSYNEQFF. The CDR3 DNA follows: TGCAGTGCTAGAGGTGGAGCGGGGGGTCGAAGCTCCTACAATGAGCAGTTCTTC.

This clonotype was counted at least ten times. This sequence joins TRBV5-1 and TRBJ2-3, with D possibly TRBD1 on 5 matching bases. The length of the CDR3 is 16 residues. The V gene lost 0 bases and the J gene lost 2 bases, with 13 bases spanning the gap. Germline assignment: CDR1 SGHRS and CDR2 YFSETQ. CDR3 sequence: CASSLVLGQSTDTQYF. The CDR3 nucleotides read TGCGCCAGCAGCTTGGTATTGGGGCAGTCCACAGATACGCAGTATTTT.

This sequence joins TRBV7-9 and TRBJ1-2; D unresolved. Trimming removed 3 bases from V and 3 bases from J, with 17 bases in between. The CDR3 runs 16 residues. Germline-derived CDR1 and CDR2 are SEHNR and FQNEAQ (reference sequence). CDR3 coding DNA: TGTGCCAGCAGCTTCGGATTGGGTCGGATTGACTATGGCTACACCTTC. This translates into CASSFGLGRIDYGYTF.

This chain joins TRBV7-6 and TRBJ2-1; 15 positions match TRBD2. This CDR3 comprises 16 residues. Germline trimming cut 3 bases from V and 4 bases from J; bases unmatched to any gene: 1. Germline CDR1 SGHVS, CDR2 FNYEAQ. The CDR3 here is CASSLGLAGGYNEQFF. CDR3 nucleotides: TGTGCCAGCAGCTTGGGACTAGCGGGGGGATACAATGAGCAGTTCTTC. Using reference TRBV7-6 and TRBJ2-1 for the parts outside the CDR3, the full variable domain is GAGVSQSPRYKVTKRGQDVALRCDPISGHVSLYWYRQALGQGPEFLTYFNYEAQQDKSGLPNDRFSAERPEGSISTLTIQRTEQRDSAMYRCASSLGLAGGYNEQFFGPGTRLTVL.